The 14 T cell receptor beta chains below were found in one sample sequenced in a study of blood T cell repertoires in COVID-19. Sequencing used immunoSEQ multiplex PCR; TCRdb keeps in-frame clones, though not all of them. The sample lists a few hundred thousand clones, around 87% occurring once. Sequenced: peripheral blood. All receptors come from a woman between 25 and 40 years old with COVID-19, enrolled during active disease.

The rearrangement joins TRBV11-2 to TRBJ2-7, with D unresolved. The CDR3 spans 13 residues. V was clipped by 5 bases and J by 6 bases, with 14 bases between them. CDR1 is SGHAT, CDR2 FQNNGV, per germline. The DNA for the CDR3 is TGTGCCAGCAGCCTCACTACCGAGGCCGAGCAGTACTTC. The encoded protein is CASSLTTEAEQYF. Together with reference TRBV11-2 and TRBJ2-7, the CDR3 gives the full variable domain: EAGVAQSPRYKIIEKRQSVAFWCNPISGHATLYWYQQILGQGPKLLIQFQNNGVVDDSQLPKDRFSAERLKGVDSTLKIQPAKLEDSAVYLCASSLTTEAEQYFGPGTRLTVT.

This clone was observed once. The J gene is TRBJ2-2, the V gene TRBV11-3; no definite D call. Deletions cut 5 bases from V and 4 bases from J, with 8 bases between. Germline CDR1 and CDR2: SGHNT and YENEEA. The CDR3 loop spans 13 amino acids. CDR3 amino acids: CASSLIATGELFF. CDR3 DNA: TGTGCCAGCAGCCTAATAGCCACCGGGGAGCTGTTTTTT.

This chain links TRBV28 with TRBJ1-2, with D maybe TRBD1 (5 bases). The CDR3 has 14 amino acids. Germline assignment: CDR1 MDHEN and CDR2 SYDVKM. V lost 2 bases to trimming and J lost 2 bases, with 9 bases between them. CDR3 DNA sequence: TGTGCCAGCAGTTTAGCGGGGCGAAACTATGGCTACACCTTC. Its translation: CASSLAGRNYGYTF.

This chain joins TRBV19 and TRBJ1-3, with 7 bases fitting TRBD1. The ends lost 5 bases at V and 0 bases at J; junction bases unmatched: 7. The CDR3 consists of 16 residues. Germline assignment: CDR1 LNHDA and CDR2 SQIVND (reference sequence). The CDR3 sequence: CASSSKDRISGNTIYF. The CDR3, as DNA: TGTGCCAGTAGTTCAAAGGACAGGATCTCTGGAAACACCATATATTTT.

The chain's CDR3 is CASSTGLAESTDTQYF. As DNA, the CDR3 is TGCGCCAGCAGTACCGGACTAGCGGAGAGCACAGATACGCAGTATTTT. The chain couples TRBV5-1 to TRBJ2-3; TRBD2 matches 10 bases. This CDR3 has 16 amino acids. The germline V gene encodes CDR1 SGHRS and CDR2 YFSETQ. V was clipped by 5 bases and J by 0 bases; unmatched bases: 6.

CDR3 in DNA: TGTGCCAGCAGCCCAGGGTTAGGGGCGGCCCCCTACGAGCAGTACTTC. Amino acid sequence: CASSPGLGAAPYEQYF. This sequence joins TRBV13 and TRBJ2-7; TRBD1 is a possible D gene (5 bases). Per germline, CDR1 PRHDT and CDR2 FYEKMQ (reference sequence). V was trimmed by 5 bases and J by 2 bases, leaving 19 bases between them. This CDR3 has 16 residues.

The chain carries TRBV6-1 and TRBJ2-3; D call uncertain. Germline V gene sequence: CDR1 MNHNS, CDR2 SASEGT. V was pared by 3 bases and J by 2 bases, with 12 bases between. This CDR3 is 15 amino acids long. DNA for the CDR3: TGTGCCAGCAGTGAGGGCGATCTAAACACAGATACGCAGTATTTT. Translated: CASSEGDLNTDTQYF.

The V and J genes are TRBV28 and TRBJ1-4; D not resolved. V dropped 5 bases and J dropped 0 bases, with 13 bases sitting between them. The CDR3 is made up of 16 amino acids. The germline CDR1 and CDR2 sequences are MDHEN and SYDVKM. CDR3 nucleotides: TGTGCCAGCAGTCCTCACGGGGAGCCAACTAATGAAAAACTGTTTTTT. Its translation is CASSPHGEPTNEKLFF.

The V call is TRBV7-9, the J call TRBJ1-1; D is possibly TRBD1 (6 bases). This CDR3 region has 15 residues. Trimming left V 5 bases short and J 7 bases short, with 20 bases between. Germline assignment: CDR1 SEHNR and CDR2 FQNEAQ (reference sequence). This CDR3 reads CASSPKGRGQSEAFF. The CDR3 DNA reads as TGTGCCAGCAGCCCGAAAGGGCGAGGACAGAGTGAAGCTTTCTTT.

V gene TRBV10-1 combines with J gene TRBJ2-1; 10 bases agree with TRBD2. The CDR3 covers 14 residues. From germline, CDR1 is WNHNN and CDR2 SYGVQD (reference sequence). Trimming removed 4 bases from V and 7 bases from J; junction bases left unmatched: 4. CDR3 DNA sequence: TGCGCCAGCAGTGTGCTAGCGGGGGAAAATGAGCAGTTCTTC. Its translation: CASSVLAGENEQFF.

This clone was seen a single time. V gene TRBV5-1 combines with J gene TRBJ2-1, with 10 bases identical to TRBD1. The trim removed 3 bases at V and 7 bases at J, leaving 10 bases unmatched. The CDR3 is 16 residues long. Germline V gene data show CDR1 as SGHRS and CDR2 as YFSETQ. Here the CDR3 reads CASSSSGTGARNEQFF. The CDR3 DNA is TGCGCCAGCAGCTCGTCCGGGACAGGGGCAAGAAATGAGCAGTTCTTC.

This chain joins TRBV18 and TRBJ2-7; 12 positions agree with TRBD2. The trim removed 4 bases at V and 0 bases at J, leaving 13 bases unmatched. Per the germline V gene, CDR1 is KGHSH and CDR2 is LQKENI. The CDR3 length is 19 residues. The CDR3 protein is CASSQSAGLAGFSSYEQYF. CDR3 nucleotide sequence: TGTGCCAGCTCACAGTCGGCAGGACTAGCGGGATTCTCCTCCTACGAGCAGTACTTC.

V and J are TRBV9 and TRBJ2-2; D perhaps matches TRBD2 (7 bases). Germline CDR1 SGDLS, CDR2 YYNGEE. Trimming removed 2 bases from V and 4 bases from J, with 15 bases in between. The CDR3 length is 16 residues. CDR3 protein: CASSVRSGGGTGELFF. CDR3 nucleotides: TGTGCCAGCAGCGTCCGATCGGGGGGCGGCACCGGGGAGCTGTTTTTT.

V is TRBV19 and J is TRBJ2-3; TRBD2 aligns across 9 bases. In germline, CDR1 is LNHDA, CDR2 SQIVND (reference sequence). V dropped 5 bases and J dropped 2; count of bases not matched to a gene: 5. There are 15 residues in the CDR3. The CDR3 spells CASSGWTSDTDTQYF. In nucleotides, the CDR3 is TGTGCCAGTAGTGGCTGGACTAGCGACACAGATACGCAGTATTTT. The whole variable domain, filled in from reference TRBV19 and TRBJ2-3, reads DGGITQSPKYLFRKEGQNVTLSCEQNLNHDAMYWYRQDPGQGLRLIYYSQIVNDFQKGDIAEGYSVSREKKESFPLTVTSAQKNPTAFYLCASSGWTSDTDTQYFGPGTRLTVL.